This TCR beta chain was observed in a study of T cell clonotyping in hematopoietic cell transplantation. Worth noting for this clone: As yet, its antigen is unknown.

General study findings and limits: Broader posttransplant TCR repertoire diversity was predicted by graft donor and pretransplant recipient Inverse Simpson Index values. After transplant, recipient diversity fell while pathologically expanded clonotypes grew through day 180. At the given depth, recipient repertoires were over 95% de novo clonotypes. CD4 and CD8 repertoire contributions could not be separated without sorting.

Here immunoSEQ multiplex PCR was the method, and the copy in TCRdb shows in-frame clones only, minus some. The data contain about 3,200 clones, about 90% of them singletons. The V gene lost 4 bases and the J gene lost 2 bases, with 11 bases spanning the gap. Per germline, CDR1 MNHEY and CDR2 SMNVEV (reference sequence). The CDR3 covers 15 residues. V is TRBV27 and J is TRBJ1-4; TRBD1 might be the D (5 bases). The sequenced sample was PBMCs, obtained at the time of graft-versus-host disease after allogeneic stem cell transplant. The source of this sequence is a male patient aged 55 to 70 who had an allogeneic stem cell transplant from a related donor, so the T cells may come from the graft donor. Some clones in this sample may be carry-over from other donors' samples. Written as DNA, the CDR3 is TGTGCCAGCAGTTCCCTGGGGGTGACTAATGAAAAACTGTTTTTT. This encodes CASSSLGVTNEKLFF.